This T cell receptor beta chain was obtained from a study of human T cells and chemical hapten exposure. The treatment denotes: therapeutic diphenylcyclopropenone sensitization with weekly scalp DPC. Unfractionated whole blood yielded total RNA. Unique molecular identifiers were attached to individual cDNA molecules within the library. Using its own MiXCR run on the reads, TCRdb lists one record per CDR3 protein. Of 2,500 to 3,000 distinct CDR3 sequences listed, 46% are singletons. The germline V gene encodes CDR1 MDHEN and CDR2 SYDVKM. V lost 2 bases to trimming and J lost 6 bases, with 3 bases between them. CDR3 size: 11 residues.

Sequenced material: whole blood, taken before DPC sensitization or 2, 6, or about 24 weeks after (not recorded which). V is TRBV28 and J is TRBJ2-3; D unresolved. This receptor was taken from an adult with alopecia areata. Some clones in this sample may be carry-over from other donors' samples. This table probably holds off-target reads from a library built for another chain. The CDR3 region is CASSLEDTQYF. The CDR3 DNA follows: TGTGCCAGCAGTTTAGAGGATACGCAGTATTTT.